A single sample is the source of the 27 T cell receptor beta chains below, sequenced in a study of T cell responses to AZD1222 COVID-19 vaccine (dated by TCRdb to 2020 to 2023). The time point tag for this specimen amounts to: about 28 days (+/-7) after the second vaccine dose. Library preparation employed the immunoSEQ multiplex PCR assay. TCRdb mirrors the immuneACCESS table, restricted to in-frame sequences. Some clones are absent from its copies; in checked studies, under half trace to an unresolved V gene, and the reason for the others is unknown. The sample profile shows tens of thousands of clones; around three quarters of them were found once. Clones ranked in the top ten supply 47% of the sample. The input for sequencing was peripheral blood, taken 28 days after the second AZD1222 dose. The receptor source for this set is an adult who received the AZD1222 COVID-19 vaccine.

This clone was seen more than once but under ten times. The chain combines TRBV28 with TRBJ1-5, with D possibly being TRBD1 (5 bases). V shed 5 bases and J shed 0 bases, with 11 bases lying between them. The CDR3 is 15 residues long. Germline assignment: CDR1 MDHEN and CDR2 SYDVKM. The CDR3 loop reads CASSPQDYSNQPQHF. CDR3 coding DNA: TGTGCCAGCAGTCCACAGGATTATAGCAATCAGCCCCAGCATTTT.

This clone came up once. The chain uses TRBV6-5 and TRBJ1-5; perhaps TRBD1 as D (5 bases). Trimming pared 6 bases from V and 4 bases from J, leaving 10 bases between. The CDR3 is 13 amino acids. CDR1 and CDR2 from the germline V gene are MNHEY and SVGAGI. The CDR3 region has the DNA TGTGCCAGCAGGTGGGGACTAAATCAGCCCCAGCATTTT. It encodes CASRWGLNQPQHF.

The rearrangement joins TRBV5-1 to TRBJ2-3, with a weak D call TRBD2 (6 bases). In germline, CDR1 is SGHRS, CDR2 YFSETQ. Between the trimmed V and J ends, which lost 1 base and 2 bases, there was a span of 11 bases. CDR3 size: 15 residues. The CDR3 nucleotides are TGCGCCAGCAGCTTGCACGGGGGTAACACAGATACGCAGTATTTT. It yields the protein CASSLHGGNTDTQYF.

The V call is TRBV2, the J call TRBJ2-7, with TRBD1 identical over 7 bases. CDR3 length: 11 residues. V lost 7 bases to trimming and J lost 5 bases; unmatched junction nucleotides: 2. Germline CDR1 SNHLY, CDR2 FYNNEI. The CDR3: CASKQGDEQYF. CDR3 coding DNA: TGTGCCAGCAAGCAGGGGGACGAGCAGTACTTC.

J is TRBJ2-7 and V is TRBV28, with D unclear. There are 13 residues in the CDR3. Per germline, CDR1 MDHEN and CDR2 SYDVKM. V lost 4 bases and J lost 3, with 10 bases in between. CDR3 in DNA: TGTGCCAGCAGTTCGGCATTTAGCTACGAGCAGTACTTC. Translating gives CASSSAFSYEQYF.

V and J are TRBV30 and TRBJ1-5; maybe TRBD1 (6 bases). Germline V gene sequence: CDR1 GTSNPN, CDR2 SVGIG (reference sequence). The CDR3 spans 14 residues. The V gene lost 1 base and the J gene lost 7 bases, with 14 bases spanning the gap. The DNA of the CDR3 is TGTGCCTGGAGTGACCAGGGGCGTTTCCAGCCCCAGCATTTT. Translation: CAWSDQGRFQPQHF.

V gene TRBV25-1 combines with J gene TRBJ1-3; D is ambiguous. CDR1 and CDR2 from the germline V gene are MGHDK and SYGVNS. Deletions cut 0 bases from V and 4 bases from J, with 4 bases between. The CDR3 sequence is 13 residues long. Here the CDR3 DNA reads TGTGCCAGCAGTGAATATGCGGGAAACACCATATATTTT. Protein: CASSEYAGNTIYF.

This chain links TRBV7-9 with TRBJ1-2; possible D gene TRBD1, 6 bases. Trimming pared 3 bases from V and 4 bases from J, leaving 18 bases between. The CDR3 contains 16 residues. Germline lookup yields CDR1 SEHNR and CDR2 FQNEAQ (reference sequence). The CDR3 region is CASSFDGTRNIYGYTF. CDR3 bases: TGTGCCAGCAGCTTCGATGGGACACGGAATATCTATGGCTACACCTTC.

In its sample, this clone was seen a few times. The rearrangement uses TRBV28 and TRBJ1-5; D not resolved. Trimming shortened V by 2 bases and J by 6 bases, and 11 bases separated the two germline ends. CDR3 length equals 14 residues. Germline CDR1 and CDR2: MDHEN and SYDVKM. CDR3 sequence reads: CASSLASRGQPQHF. DNA of the CDR3: TGTGCCAGCAGTTTAGCTTCCCGGGGTCAGCCCCAGCATTTT. The whole variable domain, filled in from reference TRBV28 and TRBJ1-5, reads DVKVTQSSRYLVKRTGEKVFLECVQDMDHENMFWYRQDPGLGLRLIYFSYDVKMKEKGDIPEGYSVSREKKERFSLILESASTNQTSMYLCASSLASRGQPQHFGDGTRLSIL.

The chain couples TRBV6-4 to TRBJ2-7; 13 nucleotides match TRBD2. CDR1 MRHNA and CDR2 SNTAGT come from the germline V gene. J lost 1 base, V lost 6 bases, and 6 bases had no gene match. The CDR3 loop spans 16 amino acids. The CDR3 coding sequence is TGTGCCAGCAGCGGGACTAGCGGGAACCGATCCTACGAGCAGTACTTC. Its protein is CASSGTSGNRSYEQYF.

CDR3 region: CASSLAGSYNEQFF. The CDR3 region has the DNA TGTGCCAGCAGCTTAGCGGGGTCCTACAATGAGCAGTTCTTC. The V call is TRBV7-9, the J call TRBJ2-1; no clear D gene. The CDR3 has 14 residues. Germline V CDR1 and CDR2: SEHNR, FQNEAQ (reference sequence). Trimming shortened V by 0 bases and J by 1 base, and 4 bases separated the two germline ends.

The V gene is TRBV19, the J gene TRBJ1-1, with D maybe TRBD1 (5 bases). The CDR3 totals 16 residues. Germline CDR1 LNHDA, CDR2 SQIVND (reference sequence). The V and J ends lost 5 bases and 1 base respectively, with 17 bases between them. CDR3 sequence reads: CASSAIAGRENTEAFF. The CDR3 DNA reads TGTGCCAGTAGTGCTATAGCGGGACGGGAGAACACTGAAGCTTTCTTT. The full variable domain, completed using reference TRBV19 and TRBJ1-1, is DGGITQSPKYLFRKEGQNVTLSCEQNLNHDAMYWYRQDPGQGLRLIYYSQIVNDFQKGDIAEGYSVSREKKESFPLTVTSAQKNPTAFYLCASSAIAGRENTEAFFGQGTRLTVV.

This clone was counted a single time. This rearrangement joins TRBV5-1 to TRBJ1-1, with no clear D. Trimming took 5 bases from V and 2 from J, leaving 10 bases between them. The CDR3 loop spans 13 amino acids. Germline V CDR1 and CDR2: SGHRS, YFSETQ. This chain's CDR3 is CASRDLQNTEAFF. In DNA, the CDR3 is TGCGCCAGCAGGGACCTTCAAAACACTGAAGCTTTCTTT.

The V call is TRBV7-2, the J call TRBJ2-5; 11 positions match TRBD2. Trimming took 5 bases from V and 0 from J; bases not matched to a gene: 11. The CDR3 length is 18 residues. Germline V gene data show CDR1 as SGHTA and CDR2 as FQGNSA. The CDR3 bases are TGTGCCAGCAGCCCCAAGCCCTTAGCGGGGGGGGACCAAGAGACCCAGTACTTC. This sequence encodes CASSPKPLAGGDQETQYF.

The chain is built from TRBV9 and TRBJ1-1, with D perhaps matching TRBD1 (5 bases). CDR3 size: 14 residues. The V end lost 2 bases, the J end lost 5 bases, and 13 bases lay between the germline ends. Germline CDR1 and CDR2: SGDLS and YYNGEE. CDR3 sequence reads: CASSVVGGETEAFF. The CDR3 DNA follows: TGTGCCAGCAGCGTGGTCGGGGGAGAAACTGAAGCTTTCTTT.

J is TRBJ2-5 and V is TRBV7-8, with a tentative D call TRBD2 (5 bases). V lost 5 bases and J lost 2, with 9 bases in between. The CDR3 covers 13 residues. Germline-derived CDR1 and CDR2 are SGHVS and FQNEAQ. The CDR3 DNA reads TGTGCCAGCAGCCCAGAGGGACAAGAGACCCAGTACTTC. Its protein is CASSPEGQETQYF.

The chain uses TRBV7-9 and TRBJ2-1; tentatively, D is TRBD1 (5 bases). The germline V gene has CDR1 SEHNR and CDR2 FQNEAQ (reference sequence). The CDR3 has 17 amino acids. The V gene lost 5 bases and the J gene lost 2 bases, with 19 bases spanning the gap. CDR3 DNA sequence: TGTGCCAGCAGCCCGAAACTTCGGACACCAGCCTACAATGAGCAGTTCTTC. It yields the protein CASSPKLRTPAYNEQFF.

In DNA form, the CDR3 reads TGTGCCAGCAGCCAAGATCGGGCGGGAGAGGGGGCCAGCACAGATACGCAGTATTTT. Amino acids: CASSQDRAGEGASTDTQYF. The rearrangement uses TRBV4-2 and TRBJ2-3, with D perhaps given as TRBD1 or TRBD2 (7 bases each). The ends were cut back, 0 bases at V and 0 bases at J, with 19 bases in the middle. Germline-derived CDR1 and CDR2 are LGHNA and YNFKEQ. The CDR3 is 19 amino acids.

The chain joins TRBV6-5 to TRBJ2-7, with D possibly being TRBD2 (5 bases). CDR1 and CDR2 (germline): MNHEY, SVGAGI. The CDR3 loop spans 14 amino acids. V was trimmed by 6 bases and J by 0 bases, leaving 12 bases between them. CDR3 in amino acids: CASRRGMFSYEQYF. For the CDR3, the DNA is TGTGCCAGCAGAAGAGGGATGTTCTCCTACGAGCAGTACTTC.

The V call is TRBV28, the J call TRBJ1-6; a weak D match, TRBD1 (5 bases). Trimming cost V 4 bases and J 5 bases, with 15 bases left between them. CDR3 length equals 16 residues. Germline CDR1 MDHEN, CDR2 SYDVKM. The CDR3 region is CASSWGERVHNSPLHF. As DNA, the CDR3 is TGTGCCAGCAGTTGGGGGGAGCGGGTCCATAATTCACCCCTCCACTTT. The complete variable domain, with remaining parts taken from reference TRBV28 and TRBJ1-6, reads DVKVTQSSRYLVKRTGEKVFLECVQDMDHENMFWYRQDPGLGLRLIYFSYDVKMKEKGDIPEGYSVSREKKERFSLILESASTNQTSMYLCASSWGERVHNSPLHFGNGTRLTVT.

This sequence joins TRBV9 and TRBJ2-3; TRBD2 matches 7 bases. Germline V gene data show CDR1 as SGDLS and CDR2 as YYNGEE. V lost 3 bases and J lost 2; bases outside the gene matches: 12. The CDR3 extends over 17 amino acids. The CDR3 spells CASSAPVTGLNTDTQYF. The CDR3 coding sequence is TGTGCCAGCAGCGCTCCAGTAACGGGACTAAACACAGATACGCAGTATTTT.

V and J are TRBV6-6 and TRBJ2-3, with D possibly matching TRBD1 (6 bases). The germline V and J ends were trimmed by 4 bases and 6 bases, with 8 bases remaining between them. CDR1 and CDR2 from the germline V gene are MNHNY and SVGAGI (reference sequence). The CDR3 totals 12 residues. The CDR3 loop is CASSLGGDTQYF. CDR3 nucleotide sequence: TGTGCCAGCAGTTTAGGGGGTGATACGCAGTATTTT.

The chain recombines TRBV10-3 with TRBJ2-7; 7 bases are a match to TRBD1. This CDR3 has 14 amino acids. The V gene end was trimmed by 4 bases and the J gene end by 3 bases; junction bases not matched to a gene: 6. Germline-derived CDR1 and CDR2 are ENHRY and SYGVKD. CDR3 loop: CAISGDSLHYEQYF. Written as DNA, the CDR3 is TGTGCCATCAGTGGGGACAGCCTCCACTACGAGCAGTACTTC.

This clone was detected a few times. The chain recombines TRBV28 with TRBJ2-7; D may be TRBD2 (5 bases). CDR1 and CDR2 (germline): MDHEN, SYDVKM. V lost 5 bases and J lost 3, with 8 bases in between. This CDR3 is 12 amino acids long. Here the CDR3 reads CASSRDFYEQYF. The DNA of the CDR3 is TGTGCCAGCAGTCGGGATTTCTACGAGCAGTACTTC.

The chain has TRBV6-5 and TRBJ2-7; 11 bases are shared with TRBD1. Germline V gene data show CDR1 as MNHEY and CDR2 as SVGAGI. Germline trimming cut 6 bases from V and 0 bases from J; bases unmatched to any gene: 4. This CDR3 contains 15 residues. In nucleotides, the CDR3 is TGTGCCAGCAGATCGGGACAGGGGGTCTCCTACGAGCAGTACTTC. Amino acid sequence: CASRSGQGVSYEQYF.

In nucleotides, the CDR3 is TGTGCCAGCAGTTTCTCGCTGGGGAGGGCTGAAGCTTTCTTT. Its protein is CASSFSLGRAEAFF. The J gene is TRBJ1-1, the V gene TRBV28; unclear D gene. Germline V gene sequence: CDR1 MDHEN, CDR2 SYDVKM. V was cut by 3 bases and J by 6 bases, with 14 bases left in between. This CDR3 has 14 amino acids.

The genes are TRBV7-9 and TRBJ2-7; D is uncertain. V was pared by 5 bases and J by 3 bases, with 5 bases between. Germline V gene data show CDR1 as SEHNR and CDR2 as FQNEAQ (reference sequence). The CDR3 is made up of 11 amino acids. CDR3 protein: CASSVSYEQYF. CDR3 DNA: TGTGCCAGCAGCGTAAGCTACGAGCAGTACTTC.